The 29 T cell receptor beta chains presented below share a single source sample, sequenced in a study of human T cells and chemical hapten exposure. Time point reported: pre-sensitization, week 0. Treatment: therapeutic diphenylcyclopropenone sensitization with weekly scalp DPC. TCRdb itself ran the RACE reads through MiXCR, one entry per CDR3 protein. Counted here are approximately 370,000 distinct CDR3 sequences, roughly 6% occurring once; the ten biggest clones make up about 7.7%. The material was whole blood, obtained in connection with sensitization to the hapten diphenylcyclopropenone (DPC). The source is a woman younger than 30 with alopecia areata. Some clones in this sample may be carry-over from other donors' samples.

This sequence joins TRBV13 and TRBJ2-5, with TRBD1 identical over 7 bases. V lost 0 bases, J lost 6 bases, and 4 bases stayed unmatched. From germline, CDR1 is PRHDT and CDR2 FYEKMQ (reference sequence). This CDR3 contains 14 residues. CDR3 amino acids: CASSLGQGYKTQYF. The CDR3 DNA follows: TGTGCCAGCAGCTTAGGACAGGGGTACAAGACCCAGTACTTC.

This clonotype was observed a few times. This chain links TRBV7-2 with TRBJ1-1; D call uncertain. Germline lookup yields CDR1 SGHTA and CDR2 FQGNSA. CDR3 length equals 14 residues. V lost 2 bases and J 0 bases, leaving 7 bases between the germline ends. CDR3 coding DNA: TGTGCCAGCAGCTTAAACGGATTGAACACTGAAGCTTTCTTT. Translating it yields CASSLNGLNTEAFF.

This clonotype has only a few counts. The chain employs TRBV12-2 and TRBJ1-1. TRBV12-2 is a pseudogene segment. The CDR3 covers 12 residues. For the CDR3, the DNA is TGTGCAAGTCGCTTACCGAACACTGAAGCTTTCTTT. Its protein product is CASRLPNTEAFF.

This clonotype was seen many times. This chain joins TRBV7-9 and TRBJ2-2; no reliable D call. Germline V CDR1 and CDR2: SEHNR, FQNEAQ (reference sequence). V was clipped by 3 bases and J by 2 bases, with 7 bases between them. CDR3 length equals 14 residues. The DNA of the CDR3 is TGTGCCAGCAGCTTGCGTCAAAACACCGGGGAGCTGTTTTTT. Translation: CASSLRQNTGELFF. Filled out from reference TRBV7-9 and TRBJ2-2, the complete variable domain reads DTGVSQNPRHKITKRGQNVTFRCDPISEHNRLYWYRQTLGQGPEFLTYFQNEAQLEKSRLLSDRFSAERPKGSFSTLEIQRTEQGDSAMYLCASSLRQNTGELFFGEGSRLTVL.

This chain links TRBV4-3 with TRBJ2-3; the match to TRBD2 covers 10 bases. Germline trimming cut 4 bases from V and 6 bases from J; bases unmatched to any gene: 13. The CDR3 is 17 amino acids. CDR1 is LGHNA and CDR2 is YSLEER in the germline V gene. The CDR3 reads CASSPRVAGGLVDTQYF. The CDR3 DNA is TGCGCCAGCAGCCCCAGGGTAGCGGGGGGACTCGTCGATACGCAGTATTTT.

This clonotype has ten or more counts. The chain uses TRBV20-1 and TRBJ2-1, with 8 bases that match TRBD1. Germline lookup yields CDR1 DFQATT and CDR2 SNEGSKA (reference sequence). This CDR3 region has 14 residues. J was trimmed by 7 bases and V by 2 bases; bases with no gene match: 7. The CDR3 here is CSARRPGGRNEQFF. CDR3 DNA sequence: TGCAGTGCTAGAAGGCCAGGGGGCCGGAATGAGCAGTTCTTC.

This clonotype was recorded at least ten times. The CDR3: CASSPDPRYNEQFF. The CDR3 DNA reads TGTGCCAGCAGCCCAGACCCTCGCTACAATGAGCAGTTCTTC. The chain recombines TRBV11-1 with TRBJ2-1; D call uncertain. V was shortened by 5 bases and J by 3 bases, with 11 bases between the two germline ends. In germline, CDR1 is SGHAT, CDR2 FQDESV (reference sequence). CDR3 size: 14 residues. Complete variable domain (other parts from reference TRBV11-1 and TRBJ2-1): EAEVAQSPRYKITEKSQAVAFWCDPISGHATLYWYRQILGQGPELLVQFQDESVVDDSQLPKDRFSAERLKGVDSTLKIQPAELGDSAMYLCASSPDPRYNEQFFGPGTRLTVL.

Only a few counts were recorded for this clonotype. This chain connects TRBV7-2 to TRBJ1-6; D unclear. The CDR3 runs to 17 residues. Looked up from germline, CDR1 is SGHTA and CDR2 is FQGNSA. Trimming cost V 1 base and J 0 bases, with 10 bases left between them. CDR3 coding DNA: TGTGCCAGCAGCTTAGACCTGGCAAGCTCCTATAATTCACCCCTCCACTTT. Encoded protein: CASSLDLASSYNSPLHF.

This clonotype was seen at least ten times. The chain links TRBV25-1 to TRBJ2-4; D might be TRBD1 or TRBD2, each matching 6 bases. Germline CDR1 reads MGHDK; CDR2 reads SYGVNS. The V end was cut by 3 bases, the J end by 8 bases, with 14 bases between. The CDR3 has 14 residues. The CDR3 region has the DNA TGTGCCAGCAGTGACACGGGGGCGAAAGACATTCAGTACTTC. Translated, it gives CASSDTGAKDIQYF.

The chain's CDR3 is CASSFSQGAGELFF. The CDR3 DNA reads as TGTGCCAGCAGCTTTTCACAGGGCGCCGGGGAGCTGTTTTTT. V is TRBV11-2 and J is TRBJ2-2; D perhaps matches TRBD1 (6 bases). The ends were cut back, 3 bases at V and 6 bases at J, with 11 bases in the middle. Germline assignment: CDR1 SGHAT and CDR2 FQNNGV. This CDR3 spans 14 amino acids.

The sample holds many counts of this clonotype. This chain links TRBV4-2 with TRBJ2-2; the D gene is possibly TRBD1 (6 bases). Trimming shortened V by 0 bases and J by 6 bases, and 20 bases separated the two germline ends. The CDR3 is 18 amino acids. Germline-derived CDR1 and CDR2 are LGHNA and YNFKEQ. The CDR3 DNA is TGTGCCAGCAGCCAAGATAGGGCGGCAGGGGATAGGTCCGGGGAGCTGTTTTTT. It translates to CASSQDRAAGDRSGELFF.

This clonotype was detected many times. The DNA of the CDR3 is TGTGCCAGCAGCTTTCGTACCGGGACAGGGAATGAAAAACTGTTTTTT. The encoded protein is CASSFRTGTGNEKLFF. The J gene is TRBJ1-4, the V gene TRBV13; 9 bases align to TRBD1. The CDR3 consists of 16 residues. V gave up 3 bases and J gave up 5 bases; unmatched junction bases: 7. Germline-derived CDR1 and CDR2 are PRHDT and FYEKMQ (reference sequence).

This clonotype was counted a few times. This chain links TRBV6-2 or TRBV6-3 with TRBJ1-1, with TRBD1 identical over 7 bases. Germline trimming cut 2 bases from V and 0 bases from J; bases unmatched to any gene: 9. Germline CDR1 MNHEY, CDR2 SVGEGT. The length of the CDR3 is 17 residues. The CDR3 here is CASSYGTAYHVNTEAFF. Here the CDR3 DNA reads TGTGCCAGCAGTTACGGGACAGCTTATCACGTGAACACTGAAGCTTTCTTT.

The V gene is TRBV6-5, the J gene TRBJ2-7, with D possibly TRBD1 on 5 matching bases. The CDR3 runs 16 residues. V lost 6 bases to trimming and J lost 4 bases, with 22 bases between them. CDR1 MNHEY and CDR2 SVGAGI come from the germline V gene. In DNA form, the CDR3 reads TGTGCCAGCAGAACAGCTTCTGGGGCCACCACATACGAGCAGTACTTC. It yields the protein CASRTASGATTYEQYF.

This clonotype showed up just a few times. This CDR3 reads CASGLNTGSGSTDTQYF. CDR3 sequence (DNA): TGTGCTAGTGGTTTGAACACAGGGTCGGGCAGCACAGATACGCAGTATTTT. The chain combines TRBV12-5 with TRBJ2-3; TRBD1 is a possible D gene (6 bases). The CDR3 covers 17 residues. Germline V gene sequence: CDR1 LGHNT, CDR2 FRNRAP. V lost 2 bases and J lost 0, with 15 bases in between.

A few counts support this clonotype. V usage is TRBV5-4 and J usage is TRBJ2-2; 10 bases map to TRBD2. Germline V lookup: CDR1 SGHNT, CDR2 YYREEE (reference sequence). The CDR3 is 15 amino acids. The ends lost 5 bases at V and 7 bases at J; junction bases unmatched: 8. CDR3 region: CASRSGGADDGELFF. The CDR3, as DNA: TGTGCCAGCAGAAGCGGGGGGGCCGACGACGGGGAGCTGTTTTTT.

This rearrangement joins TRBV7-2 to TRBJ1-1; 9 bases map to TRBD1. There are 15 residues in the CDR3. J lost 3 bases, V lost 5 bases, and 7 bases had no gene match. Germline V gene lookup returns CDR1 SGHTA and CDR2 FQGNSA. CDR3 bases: TGTGCCAGCAGCCACGGACAGGGGAAGGACACTGAAGCTTTCTTT. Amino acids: CASSHGQGKDTEAFF.

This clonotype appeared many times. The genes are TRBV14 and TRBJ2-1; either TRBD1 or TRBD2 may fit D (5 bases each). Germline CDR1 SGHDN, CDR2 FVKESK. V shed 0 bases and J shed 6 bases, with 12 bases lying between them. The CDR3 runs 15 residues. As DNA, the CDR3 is TGTGCCAGCAGCCAAGAGGGGGACCCAAGCAATGAGCAGTTCTTC. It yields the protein CASSQEGDPSNEQFF.

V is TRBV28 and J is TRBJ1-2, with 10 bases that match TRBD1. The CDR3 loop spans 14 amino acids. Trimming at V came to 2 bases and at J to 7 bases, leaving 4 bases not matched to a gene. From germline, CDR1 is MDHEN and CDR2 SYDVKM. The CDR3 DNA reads TGTGCCAGCAGTTTAGGGGGACAGGGGTCTGGCTACACCTTC. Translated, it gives CASSLGGQGSGYTF.

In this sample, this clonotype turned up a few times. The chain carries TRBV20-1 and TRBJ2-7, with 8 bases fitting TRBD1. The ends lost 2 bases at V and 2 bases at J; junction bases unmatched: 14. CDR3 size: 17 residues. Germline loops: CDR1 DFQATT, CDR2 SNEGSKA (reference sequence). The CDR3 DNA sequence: TGCAGTGCTAGACCTCCGTTGCTACAGGGGGGAGCCTACGAGCAGTACTTC. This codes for CSARPPLLQGGAYEQYF.

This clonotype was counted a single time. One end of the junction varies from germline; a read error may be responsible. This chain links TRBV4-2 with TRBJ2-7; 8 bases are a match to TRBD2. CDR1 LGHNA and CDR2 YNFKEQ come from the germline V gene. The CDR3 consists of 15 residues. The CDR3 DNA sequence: TGTTCCAGCAGCCAACAGCGGGGGACACCTTACGAGCAGTACTTC. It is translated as CSSSQQRGTPYEQYF.

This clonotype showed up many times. The CDR3 sequence is CASSEDARGGQETQYF. The CDR3 nucleotides are TGTGCCAGCAGTGAAGACGCCCGGGGGGGGCAAGAGACCCAGTACTTC. The chain carries TRBV6-4 and TRBJ2-5; 8 nucleotides agree with TRBD2. The length of the CDR3 is 16 residues. The V gene's germline CDR1 is MRHNA and CDR2 SNTAGT. V shed 3 bases and J 2 bases; nucleotides not matched to a gene: 8.

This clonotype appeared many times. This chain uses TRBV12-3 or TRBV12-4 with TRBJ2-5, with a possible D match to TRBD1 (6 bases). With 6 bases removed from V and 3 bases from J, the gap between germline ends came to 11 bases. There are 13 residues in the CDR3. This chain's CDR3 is CASSDGQKETQYF. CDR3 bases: TGTGCCAGCAGCGACGGACAGAAAGAGACCCAGTACTTC.

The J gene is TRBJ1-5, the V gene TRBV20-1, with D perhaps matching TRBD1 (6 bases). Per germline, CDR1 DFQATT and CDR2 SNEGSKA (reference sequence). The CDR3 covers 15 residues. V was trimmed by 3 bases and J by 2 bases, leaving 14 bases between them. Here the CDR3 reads CSAREGGGGNQPQHF. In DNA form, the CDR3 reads TGCAGTGCTAGGGAGGGGGGAGGCGGCAATCAGCCCCAGCATTTT.

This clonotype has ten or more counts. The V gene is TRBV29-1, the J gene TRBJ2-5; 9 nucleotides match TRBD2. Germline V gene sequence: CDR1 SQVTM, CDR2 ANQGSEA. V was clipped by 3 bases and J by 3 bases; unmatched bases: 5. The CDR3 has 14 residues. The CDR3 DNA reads TGCAGCGTTGATCTAGCGGGAATCGAAGAGACCCAGTACTTC. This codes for CSVDLAGIEETQYF.

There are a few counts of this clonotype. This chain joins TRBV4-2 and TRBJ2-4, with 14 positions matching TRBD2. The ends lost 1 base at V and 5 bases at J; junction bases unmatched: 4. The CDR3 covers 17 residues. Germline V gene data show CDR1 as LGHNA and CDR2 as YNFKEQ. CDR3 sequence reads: CASSQGGLAGAQNIQYF. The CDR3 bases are TGTGCCAGCAGCCAAGGGGGACTAGCGGGGGCCCAAAACATTCAGTACTTC.

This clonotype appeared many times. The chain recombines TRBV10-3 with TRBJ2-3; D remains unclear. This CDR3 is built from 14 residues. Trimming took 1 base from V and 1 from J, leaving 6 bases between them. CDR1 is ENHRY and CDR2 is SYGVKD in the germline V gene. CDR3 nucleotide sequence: TGTGCCATCAGTGAGTTGAGCGGCACAGATACGCAGTATTTT. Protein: CAISELSGTDTQYF.

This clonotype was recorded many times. The CDR3 is CSVGHREDYGYTF. The CDR3 DNA follows: TGCAGCGTTGGCCACAGGGAGGACTATGGCTACACCTTC. The chain couples TRBV29-1 to TRBJ1-2; possibly TRBD1 for D (6 bases). In germline, CDR1 is SQVTM, CDR2 ANQGSEA. V lost 4 bases, J lost 3 bases, and 12 bases lay in between. CDR3 length: 13 amino acids.

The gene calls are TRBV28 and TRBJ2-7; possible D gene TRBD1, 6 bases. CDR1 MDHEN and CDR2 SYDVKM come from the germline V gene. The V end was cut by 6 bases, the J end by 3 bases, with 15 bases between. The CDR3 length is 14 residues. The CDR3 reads CASSQRSGVYEQYF. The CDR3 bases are TGTGCCAGCAGCCAAAGATCAGGGGTCTACGAGCAGTACTTC.